These 25 T cell receptor beta chains came from one sample sequenced in a study of blood T cell repertoires in COVID-19. Profiling relied on immunoSEQ multiplex PCR, and the TCRdb table lists in-frame clones only, not all of them. The top ten clones hold around 1.3% of a sample with roughly 250,000 clones, about nine tenths of them seen once. Sequenced: PBMCs or T cells enriched from blood (not recorded which). Every receptor here comes from a woman in her forties with acute COVID-19.

The chain joins TRBV19 to TRBJ2-5, with D perhaps matching TRBD1 (5 bases). Germline V gene data show CDR1 as LNHDA and CDR2 as SQIVND (reference sequence). There are 12 residues in the CDR3. V gave up 7 bases and J gave up 2 bases, with 8 bases separating them. CDR3 DNA: TGTGCCAGTACAGGGTCTCAAGAGACCCAGTACTTC. Encoded protein: CASTGSQETQYF.

This clone was recorded only once. The CDR3 spells CASSPDSFFTIYF. In nucleotides, the CDR3 is TGTGCCAGCAGCCCCGACAGTTTTTTCACCATATATTTT. The chain has TRBV7-9 and TRBJ1-3; D is possibly TRBD1 (5 bases). The CDR3 totals 13 residues. V lost 5 bases to trimming and J lost 9 bases, with 14 bases between them. Germline CDR1 reads SEHNR; CDR2 reads FQNEAQ (reference sequence).

The chain uses TRBV9 and TRBJ1-3; D perhaps matches TRBD1 (6 bases). Germline V lookup: CDR1 SGDLS, CDR2 YYNGEE. This CDR3 is built from 17 residues. Trimming left V 0 bases short and J 3 bases short, with 16 bases between. The CDR3 DNA reads as TGTGCCAGCAGCGTAGGCGTCGGACAGTTTGGTGGAAACACCATATATTTT. Encoded protein: CASSVGVGQFGGNTIYF.

The J gene is TRBJ1-2, the V gene TRBV19; D is perhaps TRBD1 (5 bases). The germline gives CDR1 LNHDA, CDR2 SQIVND (reference sequence). This CDR3 spans 15 amino acids. V shed 2 bases and J shed 2 bases, with 12 bases lying between them. CDR3 residues: CASSISRGKNYGYTF. DNA for the CDR3: TGTGCCAGTAGTATATCCCGGGGGAAGAACTATGGCTACACCTTC. Full variable domain (missing parts from reference TRBV19 and TRBJ1-2): DGGITQSPKYLFRKEGQNVTLSCEQNLNHDAMYWYRQDPGQGLRLIYYSQIVNDFQKGDIAEGYSVSREKKESFPLTVTSAQKNPTAFYLCASSISRGKNYGYTFGSGTRLTVV.

V is TRBV19 and J is TRBJ1-2; D remains unclear. This CDR3 is built from 17 residues. Germline V gene sequence: CDR1 LNHDA, CDR2 SQIVND (reference sequence). The V and J ends lost 7 bases and 1 base respectively, with 22 bases between them. The CDR3 DNA is TGTGCCAGTACCATCGAACAGTCCCCGACCTTTAACTATGGCTACACCTTC. Encoded protein: CASTIEQSPTFNYGYTF.

This clone was seen more than once but under ten times. J is TRBJ2-3 and V is TRBV15; D might be TRBD1 (7 bases). The CDR3 loop spans 17 amino acids. CDR1 LNHNV and CDR2 YYDKDF come from the germline V gene (reference sequence). Between the trimmed V and J ends, which lost 4 bases and 4 bases, there was a span of 21 bases. This CDR3 is CATSTAPPGGGADTQYF. The CDR3 DNA sequence: TGTGCCACCAGCACTGCCCCGCCCGGAGGGGGCGCAGATACGCAGTATTTT.

The chain has TRBV7-8 and TRBJ1-5, with D tentatively TRBD1 (5 bases). The germline CDR1 and CDR2 sequences are SGHVS and FQNEAQ. The length of the CDR3 is 14 residues. Between the trimmed V and J ends, which lost 5 bases and 7 bases, there was a span of 15 bases. This CDR3 is CASSRWQGRQPQHF. Here the CDR3 DNA reads TGTGCCAGCAGCCGGTGGCAGGGTAGGCAGCCCCAGCATTTT.

This clone was seen once. The chain couples TRBV1 to TRBJ1-5; TRBD1, as called in the table, went unchecked against the DNA. TRBV1 is recorded as a pseudogene. This CDR3 is 19 amino acids long. The CDR3 nucleotides read TGCACCAGCAGCCTAAGCTCTCCCCCACAGCCGACAGGGAAACAGCCCCAGCATTTT. The encoded protein is CTSSLSSPPQPTGKQPQHF.

The V and J genes are TRBV7-8 and TRBJ2-7; 7 bases are a match to TRBD2. This CDR3 comprises 15 residues. Per the germline V gene, CDR1 is SGHVS and CDR2 is FQNEAQ. The trim removed 1 base at V and 4 bases at J, leaving 7 bases unmatched. The CDR3 sequence: CASSLDGGSYYEQYV. In DNA, the CDR3 is TGTGCCAGCAGCTTAGATGGCGGGAGTTATTACGAGCAGTACGTC.

DNA for the CDR3: TGTGCCAGCAGCTTCATGACTAGCAATGAGCAGTTCTTC. It specifies CASSFMTSNEQFF. The rearrangement links TRBV5-4 to TRBJ2-1; possibly TRBD2 for D (6 bases). The V end lost 2 bases, the J end lost 6 bases, and 9 bases lay between the germline ends. The CDR3 is 13 amino acids. CDR1 is SGHNT, CDR2 YYREEE, per germline (reference sequence).

This clone was counted once. The CDR3 nucleotides read TGTGCCAGCAGAAATCAGGACAGGAGAACAGATACGCAGTATTTT. This encodes CASRNQDRRTDTQYF. This chain uses TRBV28 with TRBJ2-3; 7 positions match TRBD1. Germline CDR1 MDHEN, CDR2 SYDVKM. V dropped 6 bases and J dropped 3; count of bases not matched to a gene: 9. This CDR3 comprises 15 residues.

The chain combines TRBV28 with TRBJ2-1; 12 bases are a match to TRBD2. Germline CDR1 is MDHEN and CDR2 is SYDVKM. The length of the CDR3 is 17 residues. With 3 bases clipped from V and 9 bases from J, the junction kept 12 bases outside the gene matches. The CDR3 DNA sequence: TGTGCCAGCAGTTTCCGTCTGGGACTAGCGGGTGACTCTGAGCAGTTCTTC. Protein sequence: CASSFRLGLAGDSEQFF.

This sequence joins TRBV30 and TRBJ2-2; 7 positions agree with TRBD1. V trimming: 0 bases; J trimming: 7 bases; junction bases outside the gene matches: 5. Germline lookup yields CDR1 GTSNPN and CDR2 SVGIG (reference sequence). This CDR3 comprises 14 residues. Here the CDR3 reads CAWSVLGGSGELFF. Written as DNA, the CDR3 is TGTGCCTGGAGTGTACTAGGGGGCAGCGGGGAGCTGTTTTTT.

V and J are TRBV7-8 and TRBJ2-2, with D tentatively TRBD2 (6 bases). V lost 4 bases and J 3 bases, leaving 15 bases between the germline ends. The CDR3 loop spans 16 amino acids. Germline V gene lookup returns CDR1 SGHVS and CDR2 FQNEAQ. CDR3 bases: TGTGCCAGCAGCTCCCTGGGGGGATGGGACACCGGGGAGCTGTTTTTT. It translates to CASSSLGGWDTGELFF.

The chain recombines TRBV19 with TRBJ2-6; TRBD1 might be the D (6 bases). The germline V and J ends were trimmed by 6 bases and 2 bases, with 20 bases remaining between them. Germline V CDR1 and CDR2: LNHDA, SQIVND (reference sequence). This CDR3 contains 18 residues. For the CDR3, the DNA is TGTGCCAGTAGGGCGGTGGGGGCAATTACCACTGGGGCCAACGTCCTGACTTTC. Protein: CASRAVGAITTGANVLTF.

The chain combines TRBV7-8 with TRBJ1-5; D ambiguous. The CDR3 has 15 amino acids. With 3 bases removed from V and 3 bases from J, the gap between germline ends came to 12 bases. The germline gives CDR1 SGHVS, CDR2 FQNEAQ. The DNA of the CDR3 is TGTGCCAGCAGCTTTCAGCGGATCGACAATCAGCCCCAGCATTTT. It specifies CASSFQRIDNQPQHF.

The J gene is TRBJ1-2, the V gene TRBV4-3, with D perhaps matching TRBD1 (6 bases). There are 14 residues in the CDR3. Trimming removed 1 base from V and 7 bases from J, with 13 bases in between. Looked up from germline, CDR1 is LGHNA and CDR2 is YSLEER. CDR3 residues: CASSQGFNRAGYTF. CDR3 nucleotide sequence: TGCGCCAGCAGCCAAGGGTTTAACAGGGCTGGCTACACCTTC.

This clone was seen just once. V and J are TRBV20-1 and TRBJ1-2, with D perhaps TRBD1 (5 bases). Germline lookup yields CDR1 DFQATT and CDR2 SNEGSKA (reference sequence). This CDR3 comprises 11 residues. V lost 2 bases and J 4 bases, leaving 5 bases between the germline ends. CDR3 sequence reads: CSARRGYGYTF. CDR3 nucleotide sequence: TGCAGTGCTAGAAGGGGCTATGGCTACACCTTC.

The chain has TRBV5-1 and TRBJ2-7; 7 bases map to TRBD2. The CDR3 contains 15 residues. The V gene end was trimmed by 1 base and the J gene end by 6 bases; junction bases not matched to a gene: 10. Germline lookup yields CDR1 SGHRS and CDR2 YFSETQ. In nucleotides, the CDR3 is TGCGCCAGCAGCTTGAGAGTAGCGGGTACCAGCGAGCAGTACTTC. Amino acids: CASSLRVAGTSEQYF.

The J gene is TRBJ2-7, the V gene TRBV29-1, with 8 positions matching TRBD2. Losses at the gene ends were 6 bases for V and 5 bases for J; bases not matched to a gene: 6. Per the germline V gene, CDR1 is SQVTM and CDR2 is ANQGSEA. The CDR3 has 12 residues. The CDR3 nucleotides read TGCAGCGTCGGGGGGACTAGACACGAGCAGTACTTC. This codes for CSVGGTRHEQYF.

The V call is TRBV5-4, the J call TRBJ1-3; TRBD1 is a possible D gene (6 bases). The CDR3 has 14 residues. Trimming shortened V by 4 bases and J by 2 bases, and 10 bases separated the two germline ends. CDR1 is SGHNT and CDR2 is YYREEE in the germline V gene (reference sequence). CDR3 residues: CASSPNRAGNTIYF. CDR3 in DNA: TGTGCCAGCAGCCCAAACAGGGCTGGAAACACCATATATTTT.

The chain couples TRBV9 to TRBJ2-7, with 13 bases that match TRBD2. In germline, CDR1 is SGDLS, CDR2 YYNGEE. The V segment lost 3 bases and the J segment 4 bases; nucleotides outside the gene matches: 4. This CDR3 comprises 15 residues. The CDR3 coding sequence is TGTGCCAGCAGCGCGGGACTAGCGGGAACATACGAGCAGTACTTC. Protein: CASSAGLAGTYEQYF.

This CDR3 is CASSVWKGADEKLFF. The DNA of the CDR3 is TGTGCCAGCAGCGTATGGAAAGGGGCGGATGAAAAACTGTTTTTT. This chain uses TRBV9 with TRBJ1-4, with TRBD1 as a possible D gene (5 bases). CDR1 and CDR2 from the germline V gene are SGDLS and YYNGEE. This CDR3 is 15 amino acids long. V dropped 1 base and J dropped 6 bases, with 13 bases sitting between them.

This chain joins TRBV7-9 and TRBJ2-7; 8 positions agree with TRBD2. Germline loops: CDR1 SEHNR, CDR2 FQNEAQ (reference sequence). V trimming: 2 bases; J trimming: 3 bases; junction bases outside the gene matches: 6. There are 15 residues in the CDR3. This CDR3 is CASSLPGGRVYEQYF. CDR3 bases: TGTGCCAGCAGCTTACCGGGGGGGCGCGTCTACGAGCAGTACTTC.

The V and J genes are TRBV4-1 and TRBJ1-3, with D tentatively TRBD1 (6 bases). The ends were cut back, 0 bases at V and 0 bases at J, with 9 bases in the middle. The germline V gene has CDR1 MGHRA and CDR2 YSYEKL. The CDR3 consists of 16 residues. The CDR3: CASSQDGRGSGNTIYF. In DNA form, the CDR3 reads TGCGCCAGCAGCCAAGATGGCAGGGGCTCTGGAAACACCATATATTTT.